This is a list of T cell receptor beta chains from one sample in a study of human T cells and chemical hapten exposure. TCRdb reprocessed the RACE reads with MiXCR, giving one entry per CDR3 protein. Of more than 300,000 distinct CDR3 sequences listed, 5% to 6.5% are singletons. The sequenced sample was whole blood, obtained in connection with sensitization to the hapten diphenylcyclopropenone (DPC). These receptors were taken from a woman aged 45 to 65 with alopecia areata. Some clones in this sample may be carry-over from other donors' samples. CDR3s include the opening cysteine and the closing phenylalanine or tryptophan. The D gene is left open where the match is weak. Size values are once, few and many counts, or a class for expanded clones, and some rows have none.

>-|TRBJ2-7|many|TRBV7-2
TGTGCCAGCAGCTTTGGGACTCCATTGCGGGAGCAGTACTTC
CASSFGTPLREQYF
>-|TRBJ1-1|many|TRBV6-2/TRBV6-3
TGTGCCAGCAGTTCAAACAGGGTCACTGAAGCTTTCTTT
CASSSNRVTEAFF
>TRBD2|TRBJ2-1|few|TRBV7-8
TGTGCCAGCAGCTTAAGGACTAGCGGACGTGAGCAGTTCTTC
CASSLRTSGREQFF
>-|TRBJ1-2|-|TRBV7-9
TGTGCCAGCAGACCTTTTTATGGCTACACCTTC
CASRPFYGYTF
>TRBD2|TRBJ2-3|-|TRBV7-9
TGTGCCAGCACCTTCTCTAGCGGGAGTGGGGAGGATACGCAGTATTTT
CASTFSSGSGEDTQYF
>-|TRBJ2-3|many|TRBV7-9
TGTGCCAGCAGTGGCAATCCTCATACGCAGTATTTT
CASSGNPHTQYF
>-|TRBJ1-5|few|TRBV4-3
TGCGCCAGCAGCCAAGATACAGGAAGGCCCCAGCATTTT
CASSQDTGRPQHF
>TRBD2|TRBJ2-7|few|TRBV12-3/TRBV12-4
TGTGCCAGCAGTTTCGGGACGGGGGGGAGTTACGAGCAGTACTTC
CASSFGTGGSYEQYF
>TRBD1|TRBJ1-4|few|TRBV27
TGTGCCAGCAGTGGGGGACAGCCTAATGAAAAACTGTTTTTT
CASSGGQPNEKLFF
>TRBD1|TRBJ1-6|-|TRBV3-1
TGTGCCAGCAGCCAAGGGGACAGATATAATTCACCCCTCCACTTT
CASSQGDRYNSPLHF
>TRBD1|TRBJ2-2|few|TRBV12-3/TRBV12-4
TGTGCCAGCAGTTCAGGGGGCGGGCACGGGGAGCTGTTTTTT
CASSSGGGHGELFF
>-|TRBJ1-5|few|TRBV20-1
TGCAGTGCTGGTCGCCTAGCGAGCAATCAGCCCCAGCATTTT
CSAGRLASNQPQHF
>TRBD2|TRBJ2-1|-|TRBV27
TGTGCCAGCAACCCTTTTGGGGGGGTGCAGTTCTTC
CASNPFGGVQFF
>-|TRBJ1-5|-|TRBV7-9
TGTGCCAGCAGCTTATACTCTCAAGAGCCCCAGCATTTT
CASSLYSQEPQHF
>-|TRBJ2-1|many|TRBV6-5
TGTGCCAGCAGTCCAGAGGTTAGCGTTGAGCAGTTCTTC
CASSPEVSVEQFF
>-|TRBJ1-2|few|TRBV7-9
TGTGCCAGCAGCTATTTGACCGGCTATGGCTACACCTTC
CASSYLTGYGYTF
>TRBD1|TRBJ1-1|many|TRBV7-3
TGTGCCAGTGCTAGGACAGGGGGCGTAGGAGCTGAAGCTTTCTTT
CASARTGGVGAEAFF
>-|TRBJ2-7|-|TRBV29-1
TGCAGCGTTGTTCAGCCAAGGTCAATCTACGAGCAGTACTTC
CSVVQPRSIYEQYF
>TRBD1|TRBJ1-1|few|TRBV7-9
TGTGCCAGCAGCTTAGCGCAGGGGGGTGAAGCTTTCTTT
CASSLAQGGEAFF
>-|TRBJ2-1|many|TRBV7-2
TGTGCCAGCAGCTTAGGTGGTAGCGCCTACAATGAGCAGTTCTTC
CASSLGGSAYNEQFF